Included here is one TCR beta chain sequence, with context. The antigen is not known. Germline loops: CDR1 SEHNR, CDR2 FQNEAQ (reference sequence). J gave up 2 bases and V 7 bases, and 7 bases lay outside the gene matches. This CDR3 spans 14 amino acids. Measured with immunoSEQ multiplex PCR; TCRdb has only the in-frame clones, and not every one. The sample consists of roughly 11,000 clones, about 80% of them appearing once. This sample is drawn from a study of PD-1 blockade in classical Hodgkin lymphoma. Overall study results and limits: Although disease activity or prior therapy may be involved, causes of the repertoire differences remain undefined.

Every patient relapsed after autologous stem cell transplantation, and brentuximab vedotin exposure varied. J is TRBJ1-1 and V is TRBV7-9, with 7 bases lining up with TRBD1. The source was peripheral blood mononuclear cells (PBMCs), collected before the second cycle of nivolumab. The clonotype was recovered from a human donor with classical Hodgkin lymphoma. The CDR3 spells CASTIQGTNTEAFF. CDR3 coding DNA: TGTGCCAGCACCATACAGGGGACCAACACTGAAGCTTTCTTT.